Shown below are 29 T cell receptor beta chains from a single sample sequenced in a study of T-cell reconstitution after alpha-beta-depleted transplantation in children. During its preparation, the TCRbeta library received unique molecular identifiers. TCRdb re-derived calls from the PCR reads in MiXCR, one entry per CDR3 protein. The sample holds 300,000 to 400,000 distinct CDR3 sequences; 15% to 20% are singletons and the top ten take approximately 38%. Sequencing used PBMCs, mostly from graft donor cells, obtained 360 days after TCRalphabeta/CD19-depleted stem cell transplant. The receptor set was obtained from a male patient between 2 and 15 years old who had a stem cell transplant for acute lymphoblastic leukemia, so the T cells may come from the graft donor.

This chain connects TRBV28 to TRBJ2-1; 8 positions match TRBD2. The CDR3 is 14 amino acids. V lost 3 bases and J lost 9; bases outside the gene matches: 7. Germline assignment: CDR1 MDHEN and CDR2 SYDVKM. This chain's CDR3 is CASSFGGRSGEQFF. The CDR3 DNA reads TGTGCCAGCAGTTTTGGCGGGAGGTCTGGTGAGCAGTTCTTC.

This clonotype came up once. V gene TRBV5-5 combines with J gene TRBJ2-3, with D perhaps matching TRBD2 (6 bases). This CDR3 region has 15 residues. Trimming removed 0 bases from V and 1 base from J, with 9 bases in between. In germline, CDR1 is SGHKS, CDR2 YYEKEE (reference sequence). DNA of the CDR3: TGTGCCAGCAGCTTGGATCCGGGAGGCACAGATACGCAGTATTTT. Amino acid sequence: CASSLDPGGTDTQYF.

This clonotype has at least ten counts. The gene calls are TRBV19 and TRBJ2-6; the D gene is possibly TRBD1 (5 bases). Germline CDR1 is LNHDA and CDR2 is SQIVND (reference sequence). The V and J ends lost 6 bases and 1 base respectively, with 10 bases between them. This CDR3 has 15 residues. The CDR3: CASRDTGSGANVLTF. The CDR3 region has the DNA TGTGCCAGTAGGGACACGGGTTCTGGGGCCAACGTCCTGACTTTC.

The sample holds a few counts of this clonotype. The genes are TRBV2 and TRBJ2-3; either TRBD1 or TRBD2 may fit D (5 bases each). Deletions cut 7 bases from V and 6 bases from J, with 17 bases between. The CDR3 extends over 14 amino acids. Per the germline V gene, CDR1 is SNHLY and CDR2 is FYNNEI. CDR3 protein: CASIAWGFGDTQYF. The CDR3 nucleotides read TGTGCCAGCATCGCGTGGGGGTTCGGGGATACGCAGTATTTT.

The sample holds a few counts of this clonotype. The genes are TRBV27 and TRBJ2-3; possible D gene TRBD1, 7 bases. The CDR3 length is 15 residues. The V end lost 0 bases, the J end lost 6 bases, and 13 bases lay between the germline ends. In germline, CDR1 is MNHEY, CDR2 SMNVEV (reference sequence). CDR3 region: CASSLSSTGRDTQYF. CDR3 in DNA: TGTGCCAGCAGTTTATCGTCGACAGGGAGGGATACGCAGTATTTT.

The rearrangement uses TRBV6-2 or TRBV6-3 and TRBJ2-1, with TRBD1 as a possible D gene (5 bases). CDR1 is MNHEY, CDR2 SVGEGT, per germline. This CDR3 comprises 14 residues. Trimming cost V 0 bases and J 5 bases, with 8 bases left between them. CDR3 sequence: CASSYSGRDNEQFF. The DNA for the CDR3 is TGTGCCAGCAGTTACTCGGGCAGGGACAATGAGCAGTTCTTC.

The V call is TRBV5-1, the J call TRBJ1-4; maybe TRBD1 (6 bases). Germline assignment: CDR1 SGHRS and CDR2 YFSETQ. The germline V and J ends were trimmed by 1 base and 4 bases, with 14 bases remaining between them. This CDR3 region has 16 residues. The CDR3 loop reads CASSLRGLLDNEKLFF. The CDR3 region has the DNA TGCGCCAGCAGCTTGAGGGGGTTGTTGGATAATGAAAAACTGTTTTTT.

This clonotype has more than one count but fewer than ten. The gene calls are TRBV7-8 and TRBJ2-7; D gene uncertain. This CDR3 has 13 amino acids. In germline, CDR1 is SGHVS, CDR2 FQNEAQ. V lost 1 base and J 2 bases, leaving 6 bases between the germline ends. The CDR3 region is CASSLVQAYEQYF. Here the CDR3 DNA reads TGTGCCAGCAGCTTAGTACAAGCCTACGAGCAGTACTTC. The full variable domain, its missing parts supplied by reference TRBV7-8 and TRBJ2-7, is GAGVSQSPRYKVAKRGQDVALRCDPISGHVSLFWYQQALGQGPEFLTYFQNEAQLDKSGLPSDRFFAERPEGSVSTLKIQRTQQEDSAVYLCASSLVQAYEQYFGPGTRLTVT.

This clonotype was recorded at least ten times. CDR3 protein: CASRGQSAYEQYF. The DNA for the CDR3 is TGCGCCAGCAGAGGACAGAGTGCCTACGAGCAGTACTTC. V and J are TRBV5-1 and TRBJ2-7, with D maybe TRBD1 (6 bases). This CDR3 is built from 13 residues. Germline CDR1 SGHRS, CDR2 YFSETQ. V lost 5 bases to trimming and J lost 2 bases, with 11 bases between them.

This clonotype came up many times. V gene TRBV6-4 combines with J gene TRBJ1-5; TRBD1 matches 7 bases. CDR3 length: 14 amino acids. Germline V gives CDR1 MRHNA, CDR2 SNTAGT. Trimming cost V 6 bases and J 5 bases; bases outside gene matches: 7. The CDR3 protein is CASRQTGKDQPQHF. DNA for the CDR3: TGTGCCAGCAGACAGACAGGGAAGGATCAGCCCCAGCATTTT.

This clonotype was found many times. The junction departs from germline at one end; a sequencing error may be responsible. V usage is TRBV2 and J usage is TRBJ2-7; 8 nucleotides agree with TRBD1. The CDR3 runs 14 residues. The germline V gene has CDR1 SNHLY and CDR2 FYNNEI. The CDR3 spells CASSEQGASLRYPF. The CDR3 coding sequence is TGTGCCAGCAGTGAACAGGGGGCGTCACTTCGCTATCCCTTC.

The chain is built from TRBV28 and TRBJ2-7, with D tentatively TRBD1 (6 bases). The V end was cut by 4 bases, the J end by 1 base, with 20 bases between. Germline CDR1 MDHEN, CDR2 SYDVKM. This CDR3 has 17 amino acids. The CDR3 DNA is TGTGCCAGCAGTTCTCTCCTGACCGGGGACACTTCCTACGAGCAGTACTTC. Its translation: CASSSLLTGDTSYEQYF. The full variable domain, with the rest looked up from reference TRBV28 and TRBJ2-7, is DVKVTQSSRYLVKRTGEKVFLECVQDMDHENMFWYRQDPGLGLRLIYFSYDVKMKEKGDIPEGYSVSREKKERFSLILESASTNQTSMYLCASSSLLTGDTSYEQYFGPGTRLTVT.

This clonotype has a handful of counts. J is TRBJ2-7 and V is TRBV28, with D perhaps matching TRBD2 (5 bases). The CDR3 spans 12 residues. V shed 7 bases and J shed 6 bases, with 13 bases lying between them. Germline V CDR1 and CDR2: MDHEN, SYDVKM. The CDR3, as DNA: TGTGCCAGCAAAGCGGATGTCCGCGAGCAGTACTTC. Translating it yields CASKADVREQYF.

The table lists this clonotype with many counts. The V gene is TRBV5-4, the J gene TRBJ2-1; 7 positions match TRBD1. In germline, CDR1 is SGHNT, CDR2 YYREEE (reference sequence). V shed 5 bases and J 3 bases; nucleotides not matched to a gene: 5. The CDR3 totals 14 residues. CDR3 bases: TGTGCCAGCAGGACAGGGTACAACTACAATGAGCAGTTCTTC. Translated: CASRTGYNYNEQFF.

The genes are TRBV18 and TRBJ1-4, with D perhaps TRBD1 (6 bases). The germline CDR1 and CDR2 sequences are KGHSH and LQKENI. There are 14 residues in the CDR3. V lost 2 bases and J 6 bases, leaving 10 bases between the germline ends. The CDR3 DNA reads TGTGCCAGCTCACCAGGGACACGGGATGAAAAACTGTTTTTT. It is translated as CASSPGTRDEKLFF.

V is TRBV3-1 and J is TRBJ1-2; the D is unclear. This CDR3 spans 15 amino acids. CDR1 and CDR2 from the germline V gene are LGHDT and YNNKEL (reference sequence). V gave up 0 bases and J gave up 4 bases, with 12 bases separating them. The CDR3 here is CASSQDQGFGYGYTF. The CDR3 DNA is TGTGCCAGCAGCCAAGATCAAGGCTTTGGCTATGGCTACACCTTC. The entire variable domain, with the rest obtained from reference TRBV3-1 and TRBJ1-2, is as follows: DTAVSQTPKYLVTQMGNDKSIKCEQNLGHDTMYWYKQDSKKFLKIMFSYNNKELIINETVPNRFSPKSPDKAHLNLHINSLELGDSAVYFCASSQDQGFGYGYTFGSGTRLTVV.

In this sample, this clonotype turned up a few times. The genes are TRBV5-6 and TRBJ1-6; the D is unclear. The V end lost 2 bases, the J end lost 7 bases, and 7 bases lay between the germline ends. This CDR3 has 13 amino acids. Per the germline V gene, CDR1 is SGHDT and CDR2 is YYEEEE. The CDR3 protein is CASSLTVNSPLHF. CDR3 sequence (DNA): TGTGCCAGCAGCTTAACAGTGAATTCACCCCTCCACTTT. Using reference TRBV5-6 and TRBJ1-6 for the parts outside the CDR3, the full variable domain is DAGVTQSPTHLIKTRGQQVTLRCSPKSGHDTVSWYQQALGQGPQFIFQYYEEEERQRGNFPDRFSGHQFPNYSSELNVNALLLGDSALYLCASSLTVNSPLHFGNGTRLTVT.

This clonotype was seen ten or more times. The rearrangement uses TRBV6-2 or TRBV6-3 and TRBJ1-5, with a weak D call TRBD1 (5 bases). The CDR3 consists of 13 residues. The V and J ends lost 6 bases and 4 bases respectively, with 10 bases between them. Germline assignment: CDR1 MNHEY and CDR2 SVGEGT. The CDR3 region has the DNA TGTGCCAGCAGCGGGACGGTGAATCAGCCCCAGCATTTT. Encoded protein: CASSGTVNQPQHF.

The chain joins TRBV10-3 to TRBJ2-7; 12 bases map to TRBD2. With V trimmed by 6 bases and J by 7 bases, 7 bases remained unmatched. Looked up from germline, CDR1 is ENHRY and CDR2 is SYGVKD. The CDR3 covers 14 residues. CDR3: CAIRRLAGVCEQYF. CDR3 in DNA: TGTGCCATCAGACGACTAGCGGGAGTATGTGAGCAGTACTTC.

The table lists this clonotype with many counts. The rearrangement uses TRBV6-5 and TRBJ2-3, with 13 bases lining up with TRBD2. Germline V gene sequence: CDR1 MNHEY, CDR2 SVGAGI. The CDR3 consists of 16 residues. J was trimmed by 3 bases and V by 3 bases; bases with no gene match: 3. The CDR3 nucleotides read TGTGCCAGCAGTTATACTAGCGGGAGGGGTACAGATACGCAGTATTTT. This encodes CASSYTSGRGTDTQYF.

The chain joins TRBV5-1 to TRBJ2-5, with 9 bases aligning to TRBD1. The junction had 8 bases not matched to a gene; V was cut back by 6 bases and J by 2 bases. The CDR3 length is 15 residues. Germline V gene data show CDR1 as SGHRS and CDR2 as YFSETQ. The CDR3: CASKAGTGLQETQYF. DNA for the CDR3: TGCGCCAGCAAGGCCGGGACAGGGCTACAAGAGACCCAGTACTTC.

This clonotype was found a few times. The CDR3 here is CASSVTSGAYEQYF. CDR3 DNA: TGTGCCAGCAGCGTAACTAGCGGGGCGTACGAGCAGTACTTC. The chain couples TRBV7-8 to TRBJ2-7; TRBD2 agrees at 10 bases. V lost 5 bases and J lost 4; bases outside the gene matches: 5. The CDR3 is 14 residues long. Germline V gene sequence: CDR1 SGHVS, CDR2 FQNEAQ.

CDR3 sequence (DNA): TGCGCCAGCTTCGCGGGCCACGGCACAGATACGCAGTATTTT. Residues: CASFAGHGTDTQYF. The chain uses TRBV5-1 and TRBJ2-3; possible D gene TRBD2, 5 bases. Germline V lookup: CDR1 SGHRS, CDR2 YFSETQ. The CDR3 loop spans 14 amino acids. The V and J ends lost 7 bases and 1 base respectively, with 13 bases between them.

The rearrangement joins TRBV27 to TRBJ2-7; 8 bases are shared with TRBD2. The germline gives CDR1 MNHEY, CDR2 SMNVEV (reference sequence). J lost 2 bases, V lost 6 bases, and 12 bases had no gene match. CDR3 length equals 16 residues. As DNA, the CDR3 is TGTGCCAGCAGCCAGGTAGCGTCGGGACTAGCCTACGAGCAGTACTTC. Amino acid sequence: CASSQVASGLAYEQYF.

This rearrangement joins TRBV9 to TRBJ1-5, with a tentative D call TRBD1 (5 bases). V was pared by 0 bases and J by 5 bases, with 9 bases between. CDR1 is SGDLS and CDR2 is YYNGEE in the germline V gene. The CDR3 consists of 14 residues. As DNA, the CDR3 is TGTGCCAGCAGCGTAGATGTAGGGGATCAGCCCCAGCATTTT. It is translated as CASSVDVGDQPQHF.

This clonotype has a handful of counts. The chain combines TRBV3-1 with TRBJ2-3, with D perhaps matching TRBD1 (5 bases). From germline, CDR1 is LGHDT and CDR2 YNNKEL (reference sequence). The V and J ends lost 4 bases and 2 bases respectively, with 22 bases between them. The CDR3 consists of 18 residues. The CDR3 sequence is CASSPRDRQFHITDTQYF. CDR3 bases: TGTGCCAGCAGCCCCCGCGACAGACAGTTCCATATCACAGATACGCAGTATTTT.

The J gene is TRBJ2-3, the V gene TRBV28; D remains unclear. This CDR3 has 15 amino acids. V was cut by 5 bases and J by 0 bases, with 12 bases left in between. Germline loops: CDR1 MDHEN, CDR2 SYDVKM. For the CDR3, the DNA is TGTGCCAGCAGTCTAGGAAAGACTAGCACAGATACGCAGTATTTT. It codes for CASSLGKTSTDTQYF.

In its sample, this clonotype was seen many times. The rearrangement links TRBV9 to TRBJ1-1; D is perhaps TRBD1 (6 bases). Germline CDR1 reads SGDLS; CDR2 reads YYNGEE. V dropped 0 bases and J dropped 5 bases, with 14 bases sitting between them. CDR3 length: 15 amino acids. The DNA for the CDR3 is TGTGCCAGCAGCGTAGTGCCGGGGGCGACGACTGAAGCTTTCTTT. It is translated as CASSVVPGATTEAFF.

V is TRBV11-1 and J is TRBJ2-7; no firm D call. Between the trimmed V and J ends, which lost 3 bases and 2 bases, there was a span of 11 bases. This CDR3 region has 14 residues. In germline, CDR1 is SGHAT, CDR2 FQDESV (reference sequence). CDR3 region: CASSFLQAPYEQYF. CDR3 nucleotide sequence: TGTGCCAGCAGCTTTCTTCAGGCTCCCTACGAGCAGTACTTC.